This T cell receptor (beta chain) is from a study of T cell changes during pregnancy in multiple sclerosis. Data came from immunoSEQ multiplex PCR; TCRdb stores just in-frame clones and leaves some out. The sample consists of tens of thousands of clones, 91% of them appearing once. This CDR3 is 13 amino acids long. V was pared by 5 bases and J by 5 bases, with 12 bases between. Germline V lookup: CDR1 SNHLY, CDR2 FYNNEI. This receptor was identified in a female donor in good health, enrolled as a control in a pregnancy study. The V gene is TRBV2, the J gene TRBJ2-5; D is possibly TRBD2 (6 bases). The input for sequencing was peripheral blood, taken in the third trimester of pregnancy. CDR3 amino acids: CASSPDYWETQYF. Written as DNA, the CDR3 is TGTGCCAGCAGTCCGGACTACTGGGAGACCCAGTACTTC.